A selection of T cell receptor beta chains follows, all from one sample in a study of shared clonotypes between healthy human individuals. The table came from immunoSEQ multiplex PCR; TCRdb's copy has only in-frame clones and leaves some out. The sample has over 400,000 clones; more than 95% are singletons. Sequenced input: naive CD4+ T cells sorted from blood. The receptors originated from a woman aged 25 to 39 in good health. CDR3s include the opening cysteine and the closing phenylalanine or tryptophan. The order of the fields is CDR3 length, clone size, V gene, J gene, D gene, CDR3 DNA, CDR3 protein. D genes are given only for firm matches. Size values are once, few and many counts, or a class for expanded clones, and some rows have none.

len: 15; abundance: NA; v_gene: TRBV30; j_gene: TRBJ1-2; d_gene: TRBD1; CDR3nt: TGTGCCTGGAGCGAAGGGGAGGGGGCGGTCTATGGCTACACCTTC; CDR3aa: CAWSEGEGAVYGYTF
len: 14; abundance: NA; v_gene: TRBV7-6; j_gene: TRBJ1-5; d_gene: NA; CDR3nt: TGTGCCAGCAGCCCCGGGGTGGGGGTTCAGCCCCAGCATTTT; CDR3aa: CASSPGVGVQPQHF
len: 13; abundance: NA; v_gene: TRBV9; j_gene: TRBJ2-3; d_gene: NA; CDR3nt: TGTGCCAGCAGGACGGGTCTCACAGATACGCAGTATTTT; CDR3aa: CASRTGLTDTQYF
len: 17; abundance: once; v_gene: TRBV11-2; j_gene: TRBJ2-1; d_gene: NA; CDR3nt: TGTGCCAGCAGCTTAGACCACTTTATTGCGGGTAACAATGAGCAGTTCTTC; CDR3aa: CASSLDHFIAGNNEQFF
len: 17; abundance: NA; v_gene: TRBV4-1; j_gene: TRBJ1-4; d_gene: NA; CDR3nt: TGCGCCAGCAGCCAAGAAGGCAACCCGGCAACTAATGAAAAACTGTTTTTT; CDR3aa: CASSQEGNPATNEKLFF
len: 15; abundance: NA; v_gene: TRBV27; j_gene: TRBJ1-3; d_gene: NA; CDR3nt: TGTGCCAGCAGTTTAAAGGGGGTTTCGGGAAACACCATATATTTT; CDR3aa: CASSLKGVSGNTIYF
len: 15; abundance: NA; v_gene: TRBV5-4; j_gene: TRBJ2-7; d_gene: NA; CDR3nt: TGTGCCAGCAGTAACGGACCCGGAGTTACCTACGAGCAGTACTTC; CDR3aa: CASSNGPGVTYEQYF
len: 16; abundance: NA; v_gene: TRBV18; j_gene: TRBJ2-3; d_gene: TRBD2; CDR3nt: TGTGCCAGCTCACCACGGGCTAGCGGACCCACAGATACGCAGTATTTT; CDR3aa: CASSPRASGPTDTQYF
len: 17; abundance: once; v_gene: TRBV5-4; j_gene: TRBJ2-7; d_gene: TRBD2; CDR3nt: TGTGCCAGCAGAGGAACGGGACTAGCGGGTCGAGGGGGCGAGCAGTACTTC; CDR3aa: CASRGTGLAGRGGEQYF
len: 15; abundance: once; v_gene: TRBV28; j_gene: TRBJ2-1; d_gene: NA; CDR3nt: TGTGCCAGTCACGAGGGCCTGCTTTCCATCAATGAGCAGTTCTTC; CDR3aa: CASHEGLLSINEQFF
len: 15; abundance: NA; v_gene: TRBV11-1; j_gene: TRBJ2-7; d_gene: NA; CDR3nt: TGTGCCAGCAGCGTTACAGATCTGCCGAACTACGAGCAGTACTTC; CDR3aa: CASSVTDLPNYEQYF
len: 13; abundance: few; v_gene: TRBV2; j_gene: TRBJ1-2; d_gene: NA; CDR3nt: TGTGCCAGCAGGGAGACAGGAGCCTATGGCTACACCTTC; CDR3aa: CASRETGAYGYTF
len: 14; abundance: NA; v_gene: TRBV5-4; j_gene: TRBJ1-2; d_gene: TRBD1; CDR3nt: TGTGCCAGCAGCGTGGACAGGGACTCCTATGGCTACACCTTC; CDR3aa: CASSVDRDSYGYTF
len: 16; abundance: NA; v_gene: TRBV7-2; j_gene: TRBJ2-2; d_gene: NA; CDR3nt: TGTGCCAGCAGCTTATCTACCACGGATCGACCCGGGGAGCTGTTTTTT; CDR3aa: CASSLSTTDRPGELFF
len: 14; abundance: NA; v_gene: TRBV5-4; j_gene: TRBJ2-1; d_gene: NA; CDR3nt: TGTGCCAGCAGCTTGGAGGGTCCAGTGGCTGAGCAGTTCTTC; CDR3aa: CASSLEGPVAEQFF
len: 15; abundance: NA; v_gene: TRBV19; j_gene: TRBJ2-1; d_gene: NA; CDR3nt: TGTGCCAGTAGTATTAATCCGGGAACCTACAATGAGCAGTTCTTC; CDR3aa: CASSINPGTYNEQFF